The clone carrying this T cell receptor (beta chain) was counted a single time. The source of the sample is a study of cytotoxic CD8 clonotypes in ibrutinib-treated CLL. Study as a whole: It was after a median approximately twelve months of treatment, range 6 to 36, that response samples were taken.

V was trimmed by 4 bases and J by 8 bases, leaving 19 bases between them. The CDR3 is 15 residues long. Germline V gene data show CDR1 as SGHNT and CDR2 as YYREEE (reference sequence). Sequencing used immunoSEQ multiplex PCR; TCRdb keeps in-frame clones, though not all of them. The profile shows approximately 5,500 clones, 65% to 85% of them singletons. Sample: PBMCs, taken before ibrutinib treatment. The chain joins TRBV5-4 to TRBJ2-1; the D gene is possibly TRBD2 (6 bases). The clonotype comes from a human donor with chronic lymphocytic leukemia. CDR3 sequence (DNA): TGTGCCAGCAGCCCTATCGGAGGGGCGGTTTATGAGCAGTTCTTC. Its protein is CASSPIGGAVYEQFF.